Listed below are T cell receptor beta chains from one sample, sequenced in a study of T cell responses to AZD1222 COVID-19 vaccine. Some clones are missing from TCRdb's copy, which holds only in-frame ones; the method was immunoSEQ multiplex PCR. In the table there are about 80,000 clones, 70% to 90% of which are singletons. The sequences come from peripheral blood, collected 28 days after the second AZD1222 dose. The receptors here all came from an adult who received the AZD1222 COVID-19 vaccine. CDR3s include the opening cysteine and the closing phenylalanine or tryptophan. Fields, in order: V gene, J gene, D gene, clone size, CDR3 DNA, CDR3 protein. A D gene is named only where the DNA matches it firmly. The size entry is marked missing in some rows and otherwise reads once, few, many or a size class.

TRBV18	TRBJ2-1	NA	once	TGTGCCAGCTCACCTAGCGGCGGGCCGTCTTACAATGAGCAGTTCTTC	CASSPSGGPSYNEQFF
TRBV24-1	TRBJ1-6	TRBD1	NA	TGTGCCGTGCGGGACAGCTCCTATAATTCACCCCTCCACTTT	CAVRDSSYNSPLHF
TRBV5-1	TRBJ1-4	NA	NA	TGCGCCAGCAGCTTGTTTTTGGGCACTAATGAAAAACTGTTTTTT	CASSLFLGTNEKLFF
TRBV6-2/TRBV6-3	TRBJ2-7	NA	once	TGTGCCAGCAGCCTCGACAGGCGGGGGAACTACGAGCAGTACTTC	CASSLDRRGNYEQYF
TRBV27	TRBJ1-5	NA	NA	TGTGCCAGCAGCTTCTGGGGCCAGCCCCAGCATTTT	CASSFWGQPQHF
TRBV28	TRBJ1-3	NA	NA	TGTGCCAGCAGTTTACGAGATGGCACCATATATTTT	CASSLRDGTIYF
TRBV11-3	TRBJ2-1	NA	NA	TGTGCCAGCAGCTTACCCCCGATCAATGAGCAGTTCTTC	CASSLPPINEQFF
TRBV5-1	TRBJ2-5	TRBD1	once	TGCGCCAGCAGCTTGACAGGACAGGGATCGGAGACCCAGTACTTC	CASSLTGQGSETQYF
TRBV6-5	TRBJ2-7	NA	NA	TGTGCCAGCACAGTACGCTACTCCTACGAGCAGTACTTC	CASTVRYSYEQYF
TRBV28	TRBJ2-7	NA	NA	TGTGCCAGCAGTTCCTTTGGAAGCTCCTACGAGCAGTACTTC	CASSSFGSSYEQYF
TRBV5-6	TRBJ1-6	NA	NA	TGTGCCAGCAGCATCCGACAGATAGAACCTTCACCCCTCCACTTT	CASSIRQIEPSPLHF
TRBV6-2/TRBV6-3	TRBJ2-5	NA	NA	TGTGCCAGCAGTTACCCAGATCTCCAAGAGACCCAGTACTTC	CASSYPDLQETQYF
TRBV11-2	TRBJ2-5	NA	NA	TGTGCCAGCAGCTTCGGAGAGACCCAGTACTTC	CASSFGETQYF
TRBV4-2	TRBJ2-7	NA	NA	TGTGCCAGCAGCCAAGCCGGGGCAGTCAACGAGCAGTACTTC	CASSQAGAVNEQYF
TRBV6-5	TRBJ2-7	NA	NA	TGTGCCAGCAGTTACTCTGGAACCTCTTACGAGCAGTACTTC	CASSYSGTSYEQYF
TRBV19	TRBJ1-2	NA	NA	TGTGCCAGTAGTAACCCGGACAGCTACACCTTC	CASSNPDSYTF
TRBV7-7	TRBJ1-1	TRBD1	many	TGTGCTAGCAGCCCCTGGGACAGATACATGAACACTGAAGCTTTCTTT	CASSPWDRYMNTEAFF
TRBV5-5	TRBJ1-5	TRBD1	NA	TGTGCCAGCAGCTTGGTGGGGACAGGGCGTCAAGAGGGTCAACCCCAGCATTTT	CASSLVGTGRQEGQPQHF
TRBV9	TRBJ1-3	NA	once	TGTGCCAGCAGCGTAGCTTCCCTGGGGGGGTATGGAAACACCATATATTTT	CASSVASLGGYGNTIYF
TRBV10-3	TRBJ1-6	NA	once	TGTGCCATCAGCGGGACGGACAGTAATTCACCCCTCCACTTT	CAISGTDSNSPLHF
TRBV9	TRBJ1-2	NA	NA	TGTGCCAGCAGCGCGGACAGTGTCTATGGCTACACCTTC	CASSADSVYGYTF
TRBV7-8	TRBJ1-1	NA	NA	TGTGCCAGCAGCTTAGCATGGCAGTCGAACACTGAAGCTTTCTTT	CASSLAWQSNTEAFF
TRBV2	TRBJ1-5	TRBD1	NA	TGTGCCAGCAGCCGGACAGGGTATCAGCCCCAGCATTTT	CASSRTGYQPQHF
TRBV5-1	TRBJ2-1	TRBD1	NA	TGCGCCAGCAGCTTGGTTTGGACAGGGGGTGACGTTTACAATGAGCAGTTCTTC	CASSLVWTGGDVYNEQFF
TRBV28	TRBJ2-1	TRBD2	NA	TGTGCCAGCAGTCCATTGACTAGCGGCCTCTACAATGAGCAGTTCTTC	CASSPLTSGLYNEQFF
TRBV2	TRBJ1-6	TRBD1	NA	TGTGCCAGCAGGACAGGGGGCGCGACACCCCTCCACTTT	CASRTGGATPLHF
TRBV7-2	TRBJ2-3	NA	NA	TGTGCCAGCAGCCCAAATGGAGGGGGGAGGGATACGCAGTATTTT	CASSPNGGGRDTQYF
TRBV13	TRBJ2-5	TRBD2	NA	TGTGCCAGCAGCTTAGGGGGCGGGGGACGAGAGACCCAGTACTTC	CASSLGGGGRETQYF
TRBV10-3	TRBJ1-1	NA	NA	TGTGCCATCAGTGCGGGCAGTATGAACACTGAAGCTTTCTTT	CAISAGSMNTEAFF
TRBV6-5	TRBJ2-1	NA	NA	TGTGCCAGCAGTTACAACGGGAAAGGGCCCCCGTTCTTC	CASSYNGKGPPFF
TRBV9	TRBJ2-2	NA	medium-sized	TGTGCCAGCAGCGCTAGATCGTACACCGGGGAGCTGTTTTTT	CASSARSYTGELFF
TRBV3-1/TRBV3-2	TRBJ1-2	TRBD1	NA	TGTGCCAGCAGCCACACAGGGGATTATGGCTACACCTTC	CASSHTGDYGYTF
TRBV2	TRBJ1-5	NA	NA	TGTGCCAGCAGGGGGGCCTTTAGGGGCAATCAGCCCCAGCATTTT	CASRGAFRGNQPQHF
TRBV28	TRBJ1-6	NA	NA	TGTGCCAGCAGTTTTAAGTCCCGAATTTCACCCCTCCACTTT	CASSFKSRISPLHF
TRBV28	TRBJ1-2	NA	NA	TGTGCCAGCAGTTTGAATTTCAACTATGGCTACACCTTC	CASSLNFNYGYTF
TRBV5-4	TRBJ2-7	TRBD2	once	TGTGCCAGCAGCTTGCCAGGGAGGGTCGAGCAGTACTTC	CASSLPGRVEQYF
TRBV27	TRBJ1-4	TRBD1	NA	TGTGCCAGCAGCTCTTGGTGGCCGGGACAGCATGCAACTAATGAAAAACTGTTTTTT	CASSSWWPGQHATNEKLFF
TRBV5-6	TRBJ2-3	NA	NA	TGTGCCAGCAGCTTGGTGTCGTGGGGCGGAAACGCAGATACGCAGTATTTT	CASSLVSWGGNADTQYF
TRBV10-3	TRBJ2-3	NA	NA	TGTGCCATCAGTGTCCCCCGCACAGATACGCAGTATTTT	CAISVPRTDTQYF
TRBV2	TRBJ1-2	NA	NA	TGTGCCAGCAGTGTAAGCCCGGACGGCTACACCTTC	CASSVSPDGYTF
TRBV10-3	TRBJ2-7	NA	NA	TGTGCCATCAGTGAGCCGAGGGGAGGAACTCCCTACGAGCAGTACTTC	CAISEPRGGTPYEQYF
TRBV7-3	TRBJ1-6	NA	few	TGTGCCAGCAGCCAACAGCGTAATTCACCCCTCCACTTT	CASSQQRNSPLHF
TRBV5-1	TRBJ1-1	NA	NA	TGCGCCAGCAGCACCAGTGTCTCTGCGGACACTGAAGCTTTCTTT	CASSTSVSADTEAFF
TRBV7-3	TRBJ2-5	NA	NA	TGTGCCAGCAGCTTAACGGAGGGGGCAAAGACCCAGTACTTC	CASSLTEGAKTQYF
TRBV7-8	TRBJ1-2	NA	NA	TGTGCCAGCAGCTTAAATCGGAATCCGGTTCCGATTAACTATGGCTACACCTTC	CASSLNRNPVPINYGYTF
TRBV6-1	TRBJ1-2	NA	NA	TGTGCCAGCAGTGAGGTGACAGCTGGTCTTAACTATGGCTACACCTTC	CASSEVTAGLNYGYTF
TRBV28	TRBJ1-3	NA	NA	TGTGCCAGCGCGTTGGGGGGCTCTGGAAACACCATATATTTT	CASALGGSGNTIYF
TRBV13	TRBJ2-3	NA	NA	TGTGCCAGCAGCTTAACCCCAGGGAGCACAGATACGCAGTATTTT	CASSLTPGSTDTQYF
TRBV20-1	TRBJ1-3	NA	NA	TGCAGTGCTAGTAAGGACGACGGAGGAAACACCATATATTTT	CSASKDDGGNTIYF
TRBV19	TRBJ1-2	NA	once	TGTGCCAGTAGTATAAGGGATGGCTACACCTTC	CASSIRDGYTF
TRBV5-1	TRBJ2-3	TRBD2	NA	TGCGCCAGCAGCAGAGCGGGGAGCACAGATACGCAGTATTTT	CASSRAGSTDTQYF
TRBV5-1	TRBJ1-1	NA	NA	TGCGCCAGCACAAAGACCGGGGGGGTTTTGAACACTGAAGCTTTCTTT	CASTKTGGVLNTEAFF
TRBV19	TRBJ1-2	NA	once	TGTGCCAGTAGACCTAACATGGCGCTAGACTATGGCTACACCTTC	CASRPNMALDYGYTF
TRBV6-1	TRBJ2-2	TRBD1	once	TGTGCCAGCAGAGCTGGGACAGGGGGGTCATTACTGTTTTTT	CASRAGTGGSLLFF
TRBV7-2	TRBJ2-1	TRBD2	once	TGTGCCAGCAGGCTTAAAACCGGGGGGGCCAGTGAGCAGTTCTTC	CASRLKTGGASEQFF
TRBV3-1/TRBV3-2	TRBJ2-7	TRBD1	NA	TGTGCCAGCAGCCAAGTAGGGCGACAGGGCTATACCTACGAGCAGTACTTC	CASSQVGRQGYTYEQYF
TRBV6-5	TRBJ2-7	NA	NA	TGTGCCAGCAGTTACTCGGAAGCCAGGCCCGAGCAGTACTTC	CASSYSEARPEQYF